What follows describes a single T cell receptor beta chain. The CDR3 consists of 14 residues. V lost 0 bases and J 11 bases, leaving 14 bases between the germline ends. From germline, CDR1 is SGHAT and CDR2 FQNNGV. Source study methods: The assay estimated nucleated cells by amplifying reference gene primers. Profiling relied on immunoSEQ multiplex PCR, and the TCRdb table lists in-frame clones only, not all of them. The V and J calls and clone size come from that table; D and trimming were worked out from the DNA. The sample carries about 280,000 clones, roughly 85% recorded once. The data stem from a study of blood T cell repertoires in COVID-19. Turning to the study itself: PBMCs, B-cell-depleted T cells, or T cells provided the cDNA or gDNA that made up the material.

The sequenced sample consisted of peripheral blood. The clonotype comes from a human donor in a cohort sampled during active COVID-19. The V and J genes are TRBV11-2 and TRBJ1-5; TRBD1 is a possible D gene (5 bases). The CDR3 spells CASSLEGGGESQHF. DNA of the CDR3: TGTGCCAGCAGCTTAGAGGGGGGGGGAGAATCCCAGCATTTT.